This passage covers 30 T cell receptor beta chains from one sample sequenced in a study of T cells in Graves' hyperthyroidism and ophthalmopathy. RNA transcripts gave rise to amplified TCR beta CDR3 regions. HTBI primers were the set used in a first-round RT-PCR of the TCR CDR3. One entry per CDR3 protein, called by TCRdb with MiXCR from the multiplex PCR reads. The sample includes 480,000 or so distinct CDR3 sequences, about 45% of them seen just once. The sequencing input was peripheral blood or thyroid tissue (not recorded which). These receptors were obtained from an adult woman with Graves' disease, either hyperthyroidism or ophthalmopathy (not recorded which).

This clonotype showed up just once. This rearrangement joins TRBV25-1 to TRBJ2-7; a possible D gene is TRBD1 (6 bases). CDR1 is MGHDK, CDR2 SYGVNS, per germline. The CDR3 is 17 amino acids. V shed 5 bases and J shed 3 bases, with 23 bases lying between them. The CDR3 region has the DNA TGTGCCAGCAGTTCAGGGGCCCAAGGGGGTGAGTTCTACGAGCAGTACTTC. It codes for CASSSGAQGGEFYEQYF.

The chain joins TRBV5-8 to TRBJ2-2; 8 bases match TRBD1. Germline loops: CDR1 SGHTS, CDR2 YDEGEE. The CDR3 has 14 amino acids. After removal of 5 bases from V and 4 bases from J, the junction contained 4 bases not matched to a gene. The CDR3 loop is CASRRTGRTGELFF. The CDR3 DNA is TGTGCCAGCAGACGGACAGGGCGCACCGGGGAGCTGTTTTTT.

The chain recombines TRBV7-2 with TRBJ1-2; 7 bases agree with TRBD1. V was pared by 5 bases and J by 5 bases, with 8 bases of the junction left unmatched. CDR3 size: 14 residues. Germline assignment: CDR1 SGHTA and CDR2 FQGNSA. For the CDR3, the DNA is TGTGCCAGCAGCACGACAGGGATGGGTTATGGCTACACCTTC. This gives the protein CASSTTGMGYGYTF.

This clonotype was detected only a few times. This chain uses TRBV5-1 with TRBJ1-5; 8 nucleotides agree with TRBD1. CDR1 is SGHRS, CDR2 YFSETQ, per germline. The CDR3 is 14 residues long. V lost 3 bases, J lost 7 bases, and 6 bases stayed unmatched. CDR3 nucleotides: TGCGCCAGCAGCTACGGACAGGGAGGCCAGCCCCAGCATTTT. Protein: CASSYGQGGQPQHF. Full variable domain (rest looked up from reference TRBV5-1 and TRBJ1-5): KAGVTQTPRYLIKTRGQQVTLSCSPISGHRSVSWYQQTPGQGLQFLFEYFSETQRNKGNFPGRFSGRQFSNSRSEMNVSTLELGDSALYLCASSYGQGGQPQHFGDGTRLSIL.

The rearrangement uses TRBV3-1 and TRBJ1-1, with D perhaps matching TRBD1 (6 bases). Per germline, CDR1 LGHDT and CDR2 YNNKEL (reference sequence). CDR3 length: 13 amino acids. V dropped 7 bases and J dropped 6 bases, with 15 bases sitting between them. CDR3 sequence (DNA): TGTGCCAGCATCCCTGGAGGGGGGGCTGAAGCTTTCTTT. Amino acids: CASIPGGGAEAFF. The full variable domain, its missing parts supplied by reference TRBV3-1 and TRBJ1-1, is DTAVSQTPKYLVTQMGNDKSIKCEQNLGHDTMYWYKQDSKKFLKIMFSYNNKELIINETVPNRFSPKSPDKAHLNLHINSLELGDSAVYFCASIPGGGAEAFFGQGTRLTVV.

The CDR3 spells CSARGVGQPQHF. The CDR3 region has the DNA TGCAGTGCTAGAGGGGTGGGGCAGCCCCAGCATTTT. The V call is TRBV20-1, the J call TRBJ1-5; no firm D call. This CDR3 is built from 12 residues. Trimming left V 1 base short and J 7 bases short, with 8 bases between. Germline V gives CDR1 DFQATT, CDR2 SNEGSKA (reference sequence).

The chain employs TRBV7-2 and TRBJ2-1; D is unclear. Trimming cost V 4 bases and J 6 bases, with 4 bases left between them. Germline CDR1 is SGHTA and CDR2 is FQGNSA. This CDR3 region has 11 residues. The CDR3 is CASSSINEQFF. The CDR3 DNA reads TGTGCCAGCAGCTCGATCAATGAGCAGTTCTTC.

This clonotype was seen ten or more times. The chain uses TRBV29-1 and TRBJ1-1, with D perhaps matching TRBD1 (5 bases). The CDR3 is 12 residues long. Trimming left V 8 bases short and J 3 bases short, with 13 bases between. Germline CDR1 is SQVTM and CDR2 is ANQGSEA. Here the CDR3 DNA reads TGCAGCTCTTGGGGACCGGACACTGAAGCTTTCTTT. It specifies CSSWGPDTEAFF.

This clonotype was detected ten times or more. This sequence joins TRBV7-3 and TRBJ2-2; TRBD2 agrees at 9 bases. V dropped 5 bases and J dropped 8; count of bases not matched to a gene: 15. Germline V gives CDR1 SGHTA, CDR2 FQGTGA. The CDR3 is 17 residues long. CDR3 loop: CASSPLAGSHWTGELFF. In DNA, the CDR3 is TGTGCCAGCAGCCCTCTAGCGGGGTCACACTGGACTGGGGAGCTGTTTTTT.

The chain carries TRBV20-1 and TRBJ2-5; maybe TRBD1 (6 bases). This CDR3 comprises 12 residues. With 6 bases removed from V and 9 bases from J, the gap between germline ends came to 17 bases. Germline V CDR1 and CDR2: DFQATT, SNEGSKA (reference sequence). DNA of the CDR3: TGCAGTGCGGGGGCAGGGCATCAGCCCCAGTACTTC. The encoded protein is CSAGAGHQPQYF.

The J gene is TRBJ1-4, the V gene TRBV20-1, with a possible D match to TRBD1 (5 bases). The ends were cut back, 0 bases at V and 3 bases at J, with 11 bases in the middle. The CDR3 runs to 15 residues. Per the germline V gene, CDR1 is DFQATT and CDR2 is SNEGSKA (reference sequence). CDR3 DNA sequence: TGCAGTGCTAGAGACCCCAGGGATTCTAATGAAAAACTGTTTTTT. Protein product: CSARDPRDSNEKLFF.

There are many counts of this clonotype. Sequence at one end of the junction differs from germline and may be a read error. The V and J genes are TRBV12-3 or TRBV12-4 and TRBJ1-1; 7 nucleotides line up with TRBD1. This CDR3 spans 14 amino acids. The CDR3 loop reads CASSPRQGGTEAFF. The CDR3 DNA reads TGCGCCAGCAGCCCCCGACAGGGAGGCACTGAAGCTTTCTTT.

The chain employs TRBV7-2 and TRBJ1-2, with no clear D. CDR1 and CDR2 (germline): SGHTA, FQGNSA. The CDR3 has 16 residues. The V end lost 5 bases, the J end lost 4 bases, and 20 bases lay between the germline ends. The CDR3 protein is CASSQEETAMVYGYTF. CDR3 DNA sequence: TGTGCCAGCAGCCAAGAAGAAACAGCGATGGTCTATGGCTACACCTTC.

This clonotype has just a few counts. The chain couples TRBV20-1 to TRBJ2-3, with a possible D match to TRBD1 (6 bases). This CDR3 region has 13 residues. Trimming took 2 bases from V and 4 from J, leaving 10 bases between them. Per the germline V gene, CDR1 is DFQATT and CDR2 is SNEGSKA (reference sequence). The CDR3 region is CSARQGLADTQYF. As DNA, the CDR3 is TGCAGTGCTAGACAGGGGTTGGCAGATACGCAGTATTTT.

The chain recombines TRBV6-2 or TRBV6-3 with TRBJ1-1; 9 positions match TRBD1. V gave up 8 bases and J gave up 5 bases; unmatched junction bases: 3. CDR1 and CDR2 from the germline V gene are MNHEY and SVGEGT. This CDR3 is built from 12 residues. The CDR3 DNA reads TGTGCCAGCGGACAGGGGTTGACTGAAGCTTTCTTT. Protein: CASGQGLTEAFF.

This chain joins TRBV20-1 and TRBJ1-2; 8 positions match TRBD1. Germline V lookup: CDR1 DFQATT, CDR2 SNEGSKA (reference sequence). This CDR3 is 14 amino acids long. Unmatched junction bases numbered 12, after V lost 5 bases and J lost 7 bases. CDR3 nucleotides: TGCAGTGCTTATACCCGGGACAGGACCCTTGGCTACACCTTC. Its translation: CSAYTRDRTLGYTF.

This clonotype has only a few counts. The chain carries TRBV10-3 and TRBJ2-6, with a weak D call TRBD1 (5 bases). The CDR3 length is 15 residues. Per the germline V gene, CDR1 is ENHRY and CDR2 is SYGVKD. Trimming stripped 6 bases from V and 0 bases from J, with 9 bases between. In nucleotides, the CDR3 is TGTGCCATCAGGGACACCTACTCTGGGGCCAACGTCCTGACTTTC. Its protein is CAIRDTYSGANVLTF.

V is TRBV5-1 and J is TRBJ1-1, with TRBD1 identical over 8 bases. J gave up 2 bases and V 4 bases, and 4 bases lay outside the gene matches. The germline V gene has CDR1 SGHRS and CDR2 YFSETQ. CDR3 size: 14 residues. The CDR3 coding sequence is TGCGCCAGCAGCAAGGACAGGGAAAACACTGAAGCTTTCTTT. The encoded protein is CASSKDRENTEAFF.

This clonotype was detected ten times or more. The chain recombines TRBV6-2 or TRBV6-3 with TRBJ1-2; 8 bases match TRBD1. V dropped 6 bases and J dropped 4; count of bases not matched to a gene: 1. The CDR3 consists of 12 residues. In germline, CDR1 is MNHEY, CDR2 SVGEGT. This CDR3 reads CASRDRGYGYTF. The CDR3 nucleotides read TGTGCCAGCAGAGACAGGGGCTATGGCTACACCTTC.

This clonotype was observed many times. The gene calls are TRBV11-2 and TRBJ2-7; either TRBD1 or TRBD2 may fit D (5 bases each). Per germline, CDR1 SGHAT and CDR2 FQNNGV. CDR3 length equals 14 residues. V was pared by 2 bases and J by 5 bases, with 13 bases between. CDR3 protein: CASSLTGPWDEQYF. The DNA of the CDR3 is TGTGCCAGCAGCTTAACGGGACCCTGGGACGAGCAGTACTTC.

In this sample, this clonotype turned up many times. The rearrangement uses TRBV7-9 and TRBJ1-6; no firm D call. The germline V gene encodes CDR1 SEHNR and CDR2 FQNEAQ (reference sequence). Trimming left V 3 bases short and J 4 bases short, with 13 bases between. This CDR3 comprises 16 residues. CDR3 DNA sequence: TGTGCCAGCAGCTTCGGTTGGGCGGATTATAATTCACCCCTCCACTTT. This gives the protein CASSFGWADYNSPLHF.

This clonotype was picked up a small number of times. The chain is built from TRBV15 and TRBJ1-1; 8 bases line up with TRBD1. Germline assignment: CDR1 LNHNV and CDR2 YYDKDF (reference sequence). This CDR3 has 17 amino acids. Losses at the gene ends were 4 bases for V and 1 base for J; bases not matched to a gene: 11. CDR3 DNA sequence: TGTGCCACCAGCAACACTCAGGGGGCAGGTCGGAACACTGAAGCTTTCTTT. Translated, it gives CATSNTQGAGRNTEAFF.

In its sample, this clonotype was seen a few times. The CDR3 sequence is CASSQGLAEPHYEQYF. Here the CDR3 DNA reads TGTGCCAGCAGCCAGGGACTAGCGGAACCGCACTACGAGCAGTACTTC. The rearrangement uses TRBV7-9 and TRBJ2-7; 11 positions agree with TRBD2. CDR1 is SEHNR, CDR2 FQNEAQ, per germline (reference sequence). V lost 5 bases and J lost 3; bases outside the gene matches: 9. The CDR3 runs 16 residues. The whole variable domain, remainder taken from reference TRBV7-9 and TRBJ2-7, is DTGVSQNPRHKITKRGQNVTFRCDPISEHNRLYWYRQTLGQGPEFLTYFQNEAQLEKSRLLSDRFSAERPKGSFSTLEIQRTEQGDSAMYLCASSQGLAEPHYEQYFGPGTRLTVT.

V usage is TRBV2 and J usage is TRBJ2-7; the match to TRBD2 covers 14 bases. The CDR3 consists of 15 residues. V shed 6 bases, J shed 6 bases, and the junction held 7 bases outside the gene matches. Per the germline V gene, CDR1 is SNHLY and CDR2 is FYNNEI. CDR3 nucleotide sequence: TGTGCCAGCAGGACCGGGACTAGCGGGAGTGGCGAGCAGTACTTC. As protein: CASRTGTSGSGEQYF.

This clonotype was seen ten or more times. This chain links TRBV5-1 with TRBJ1-1; D ambiguous. Trimming took 1 base from V and 0 from J, leaving 7 bases between them. Germline CDR1 is SGHRS and CDR2 is YFSETQ. The CDR3 has 14 residues. CDR3 in DNA: TGCGCCAGCAGCTTGTCCGTTATGAACACTGAAGCTTTCTTT. It specifies CASSLSVMNTEAFF.

The chain carries TRBV12-3 or TRBV12-4 and TRBJ2-7; 7 nucleotides line up with TRBD2. V lost 6 bases and J lost 3; bases outside the gene matches: 8. The CDR3 totals 14 residues. The CDR3 is CASSSLTSVYEQYF. CDR3 in DNA: TGTGCCAGCAGCTCCCTAACTAGCGTCTACGAGCAGTACTTC.

This clonotype came up once. The chain combines TRBV10-3 with TRBJ1-1, with TRBD1 matching over 7 bases. Germline CDR1 and CDR2: ENHRY and SYGVKD. After removal of 6 bases from V and 6 bases from J, the junction contained 10 bases not matched to a gene. The CDR3 length is 14 residues. CDR3 sequence: CAIRGGQAFPEAFF. The CDR3 DNA follows: TGTGCCATCAGGGGAGGACAGGCCTTTCCTGAAGCTTTCTTT.

This clonotype was counted ten times or more. The V gene is TRBV9, the J gene TRBJ2-5, with D unresolved. The CDR3 sequence is 13 residues long. The germline V gene has CDR1 SGDLS and CDR2 YYNGEE. Trimming left V 0 bases short and J 5 bases short, with 8 bases between. The CDR3 reads CASSVDTAETQYF. The CDR3 DNA sequence: TGTGCCAGCAGCGTAGATACAGCGGAGACCCAGTACTTC.

The chain combines TRBV7-3 with TRBJ2-7; tentative D call: TRBD2 (6 bases). The germline V and J ends were trimmed by 2 bases and 10 bases, with 15 bases remaining between them. CDR3 length: 13 amino acids. The germline V gene has CDR1 SGHTA and CDR2 FQGTGA. CDR3 sequence (DNA): TGTGCCAGCAGCTTAGGGGTTATGCGGGAACAGTACTTC. It translates to CASSLGVMREQYF.

The chain employs TRBV20-1 and TRBJ2-2; 8 bases match TRBD1. The CDR3 consists of 12 residues. The V segment lost 4 bases and the J segment 6 bases; nucleotides outside the gene matches: 1. The germline V gene encodes CDR1 DFQATT and CDR2 SNEGSKA (reference sequence). CDR3 amino acids: CSATQGAGELFF. The CDR3 region has the DNA TGCAGTGCTACACAGGGGGCCGGGGAGCTGTTTTTT.